This T cell receptor (beta chain) was captured in a study of cytomegalovirus exposure and HLA in healthy donors. Looking at the study overall: An earlier analysis identified 100 million to 130 million unique TCR beta sequences in some 170 million T cells. Genotyping of nearly 400 donors showed that 80% to 85% belonged to the Caucasian-associated ancestry cluster. Overall study findings and caveats: Later analysis identified a missense DCLRE1C variant that was linked to TCR beta V- and J-gene trimming.

Details on this clone: Its cognate antigen is unknown.

The CDR3 contains 15 residues. V lost 4 bases, J lost 3 bases, and 15 bases lay in between. Germline CDR1 SGHDN, CDR2 FVKESK. PCR used 60 Vbeta primers and 13 Jbeta primers. Clones were read by immunoSEQ multiplex PCR, and TCRdb kept only the in-frame ones, dropping some. In the table there are 160,000 or so clones, around three quarters of which are singletons. The V gene is TRBV14, the J gene TRBJ1-2; possibly TRBD1 for D (6 bases). This clonotype originated in a woman aged 40 to 50 in good health and CMV-seronegative. The sample comprised PBMCs. The CDR3 DNA follows: TGTGCCAGCAGCCTCACAGGGACACAATACTATGGCTACACCTTC. It yields the protein CASSLTGTQYYGYTF. Combining the CDR3 with reference TRBV14 and TRBJ1-2 gives the whole variable domain EAGVTQFPSHSVIEKGQTVTLRCDPISGHDNLYWYRRVMGKEIKFLLHFVKESKQDESGMPNNRFLAERTGGTYSTLKVQPAELEDSGVYFCASSLTGTQYYGYTFGSGTRLTVV.